The 6 T cell receptor beta chains below all came from one sample that was sequenced in a study of graft-versus-host responses after intestinal transplantation. Clones were read by immunoSEQ multiplex PCR, and TCRdb kept only the in-frame ones, dropping some. The sample comprises 39,000 or so clones, over 90% of which are singletons, and under 25% rests with the top ten. For these TCRs, the target antigens are not known. Sequenced material: unstimulated CD8+ T cells sorted from spleen or lymph node cells, taken before transplant. The receptors come from a human donor who was the organ donor for an intestinal transplant.

The V call is TRBV6-6, the J call TRBJ2-1; 7 positions agree with TRBD1. This CDR3 is built from 14 residues. Germline values: CDR1 MNHNY, CDR2 SVGAGI (reference sequence). Trimming took 5 bases from V and 3 from J; bases not matched to a gene: 4. In DNA, the CDR3 is TGTGCCAGCAGTACCGGACAGGACTACAATGAGCAGTTCTTC. This encodes CASSTGQDYNEQFF.

The V and J genes are TRBV9 and TRBJ2-1; no firm D call. Trimming removed 3 bases from V and 6 bases from J, with 10 bases in between. The CDR3 totals 13 residues. CDR1 and CDR2 from the germline V gene are SGDLS and YYNGEE. The CDR3 region is CASSEVAPNEQFF. The CDR3 DNA is TGTGCCAGCAGCGAAGTAGCCCCCAATGAGCAGTTCTTC.

This clone showed up just once. J is TRBJ2-1 and V is TRBV27; D may correspond to TRBD1 or TRBD2 (5 bases each). V shed 0 bases and J shed 5 bases, with 11 bases lying between them. Germline assignment: CDR1 MNHEY and CDR2 SMNVEV (reference sequence). CDR3 length equals 15 residues. In nucleotides, the CDR3 is TGTGCCAGCAGTTTATCGGTAGTGGGACACAATGAGCAGTTCTTC. The encoded protein is CASSLSVVGHNEQFF.

This rearrangement joins TRBV25-1 to TRBJ2-2; TRBD1 matches at 10 bases. V shed 5 bases, J shed 3 bases, and the junction held 6 bases outside the gene matches. From germline, CDR1 is MGHDK and CDR2 SYGVNS. The CDR3 is made up of 16 amino acids. The CDR3 nucleotides read TGTGCCAGCAGTCTGTCCGGGACAGGGGACACCGGGGAGCTGTTTTTT. It encodes CASSLSGTGDTGELFF.

CDR3 in DNA: TGTGCCAGCAGCTTGGCCTTTGGGGACACTGAAGCTTTCTTT. It yields the protein CASSLAFGDTEAFF. The chain recombines TRBV5-5 with TRBJ1-1; the D is unclear. The CDR3 loop spans 14 amino acids. CDR1 SGHKS and CDR2 YYEKEE come from the germline V gene (reference sequence). V lost 0 bases, J lost 3 bases, and 9 bases lay in between. Full variable domain (rest looked up from reference TRBV5-5 and TRBJ1-1): DAGVTQSPTHLIKTRGQQVTLRCSPISGHKSVSWYQQVLGQGPQFIFQYYEKEERGRGNFPDRFSARQFPNYSSELNVNALLLGDSALYLCASSLAFGDTEAFFGQGTRLTVV.

The CDR3 DNA reads TGTGCCAGCAGTTACAGACTCGCTTTACGGACCCAGTACTTC. This translates into CASSYRLALRTQYF. The V gene is TRBV6-6, the J gene TRBJ2-5; D remains ambiguous. The CDR3 spans 14 residues. Germline V gene sequence: CDR1 MNHNY, CDR2 SVGAGI (reference sequence). V was shortened by 2 bases and J by 7 bases, with 14 bases between the two germline ends.